The 3 T cell receptor beta chains in this list originate from one sample, sequenced in a study of shared clonotypes between healthy human individuals. CD8 cells classed as naive were CD45RO-negative and positively selected for CCR7, excluding terminally differentiated effector memory CD45RA+ cells. This table comes from immunoSEQ multiplex PCR, and its TCRdb copy is limited to in-frame clones, with some not included. Of about 2.2 million clones in the sample, roughly 95% were seen once. Input material: naive CD8+ T cells from PBMCs. These TCRs come from a man aged 18 to 29 in good health. Some clones in this sample may be carry-over from other donors' samples.

The chain combines TRBV19 with TRBJ2-2; D unresolved. This CDR3 spans 15 amino acids. Germline CDR1 is LNHDA and CDR2 is SQIVND (reference sequence). V lost 7 bases and J lost 0, with 12 bases in between. DNA for the CDR3: TGTGCCAGTACCGGAGTGGTCCCGAACACCGGGGAGCTGTTTTTT. Translated: CASTGVVPNTGELFF. Looking up the rest from reference TRBV19 and TRBJ2-2 gives the full variable domain: DGGITQSPKYLFRKEGQNVTLSCEQNLNHDAMYWYRQDPGQGLRLIYYSQIVNDFQKGDIAEGYSVSREKKESFPLTVTSAQKNPTAFYLCASTGVVPNTGELFFGEGSRLTVL.

The gene calls are TRBV15 and TRBJ2-7; perhaps TRBD1 as D (6 bases). Trimming removed 1 base from V and 4 bases from J, with 14 bases in between. The CDR3 is 15 amino acids. Germline V gives CDR1 LNHNV, CDR2 YYDKDF (reference sequence). The CDR3 DNA is TGTGCCACCAGCAGAGCCGGGACAATGGGTTACGAGCAGTACTTC. Translating gives CATSRAGTMGYEQYF.

V is TRBV14 and J is TRBJ2-7; 7 bases align to TRBD1. Trimming removed 5 bases from V and 3 bases from J; junction bases left unmatched: 7. The CDR3 has 14 amino acids. From germline, CDR1 is SGHDN and CDR2 FVKESK. The CDR3: CASSLTGLNYEQYF. The CDR3 region has the DNA TGTGCCAGCAGCTTGACAGGGTTAAACTACGAGCAGTACTTC. Filled out from reference TRBV14 and TRBJ2-7, the complete variable domain reads EAGVTQFPSHSVIEKGQTVTLRCDPISGHDNLYWYRRVMGKEIKFLLHFVKESKQDESGMPNNRFLAERTGGTYSTLKVQPAELEDSGVYFCASSLTGLNYEQYFGPGTRLTVT.